The text below deals with one TCR beta chain. The data belong to a study of CD8 T cells in Susac syndrome. CDR1 and CDR2 (germline): SNHLY, FYNNEI. The CDR3 is made up of 14 amino acids. V dropped 6 bases and J dropped 0 bases, with 9 bases sitting between them. With random hexamers, reverse transcription was performed on 0.5 to 1 ug of RNA. TCRdb re-analysed the immunoSEQ multiplex PCR reads in MiXCR, keeping a single row per CDR3 protein. The sample yields 200,000 to 250,000 distinct CDR3 sequences, around 93% seen once. Sequencing used CD4+ T cells from PBMCs. This chain uses TRBV2 with TRBJ2-4, with D possibly TRBD2 on 6 matching bases. The TCR originated in a human donor with multiple sclerosis. The CDR3 bases are TGTGCCAGCAGGAGCGGGCTAGCCAAAAACATTCAGTACTTC. This codes for CASRSGLAKNIQYF.